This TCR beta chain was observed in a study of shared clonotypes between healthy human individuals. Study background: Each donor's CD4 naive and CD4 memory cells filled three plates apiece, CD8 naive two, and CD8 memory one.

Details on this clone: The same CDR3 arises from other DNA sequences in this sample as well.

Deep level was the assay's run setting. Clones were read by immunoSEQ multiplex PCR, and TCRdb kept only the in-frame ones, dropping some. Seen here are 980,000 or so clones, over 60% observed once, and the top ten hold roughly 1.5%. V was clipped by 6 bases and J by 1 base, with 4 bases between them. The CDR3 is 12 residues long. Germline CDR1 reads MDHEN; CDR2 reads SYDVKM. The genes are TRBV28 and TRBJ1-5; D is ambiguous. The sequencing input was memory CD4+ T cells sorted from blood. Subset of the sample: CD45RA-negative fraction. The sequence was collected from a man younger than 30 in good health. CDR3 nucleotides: TGTGCCAGCAGGCAGAGCAATCAGCCCCAGCATTTT. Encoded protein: CASRQSNQPQHF.